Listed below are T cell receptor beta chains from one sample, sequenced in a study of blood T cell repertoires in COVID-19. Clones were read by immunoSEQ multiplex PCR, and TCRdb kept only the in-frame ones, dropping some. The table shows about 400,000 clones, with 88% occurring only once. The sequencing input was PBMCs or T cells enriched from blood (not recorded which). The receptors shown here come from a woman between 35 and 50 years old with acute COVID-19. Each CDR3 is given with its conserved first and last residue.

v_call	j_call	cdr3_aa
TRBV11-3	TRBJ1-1	CASSFTVNTEAFF
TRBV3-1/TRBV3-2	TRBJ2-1	CASSLSSGGYNEQFF
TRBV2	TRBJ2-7	CASTKSGGGEQYF
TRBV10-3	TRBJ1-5	CAISEPPRGQPQHF
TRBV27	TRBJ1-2	CASKGQAYGYTF
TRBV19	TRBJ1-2	CASSIVRFRGYTF
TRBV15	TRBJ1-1	CATSRDRVGGNTEAFF
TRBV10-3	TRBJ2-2	CAISERDPGQGSGELFF
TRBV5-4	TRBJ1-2	CASSLANTNYGYTF
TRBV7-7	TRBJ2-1	CASSLFPGGSYNEQFF
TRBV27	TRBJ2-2	CASSRGTGELFF
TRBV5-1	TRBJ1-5	CASSLIGDRNQPQHF
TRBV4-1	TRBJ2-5	CASSQDPASGEETQYF
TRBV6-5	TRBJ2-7	CASSRGWSYEQYF
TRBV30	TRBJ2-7	CAWSVKVFPGGYEQYF
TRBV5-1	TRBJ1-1	CASSLSRNTEAFF
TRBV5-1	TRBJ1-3	CASSPVGGQGNTIYF
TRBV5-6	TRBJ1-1	CASSFRDREAFF
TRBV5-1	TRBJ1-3	CASSRDRSSGNTIYF
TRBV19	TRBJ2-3	CASSIGRQTLTDTQYF
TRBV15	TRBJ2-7	CATSRAWDRGDEQYF
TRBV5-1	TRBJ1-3	CASQGQGYSSGNTIYF
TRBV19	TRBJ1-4	CASSIDLAGSDEKLFF
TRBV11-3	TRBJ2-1	CASSLARGAASEQFF
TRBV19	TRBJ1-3	CASSVDRSSGNTIYF
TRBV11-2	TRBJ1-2	CASNHARGFGYGYTF
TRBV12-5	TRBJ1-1	CASGLSGGTEAFF
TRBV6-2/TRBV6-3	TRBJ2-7	CASSYLRGSYEQYF
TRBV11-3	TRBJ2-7	CASSSGYEQYF
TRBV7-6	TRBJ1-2	CASSLARGGLYGYTF
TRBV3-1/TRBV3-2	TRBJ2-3	CASSQSFRTSEAAGADTQYF
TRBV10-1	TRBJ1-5	CASSAGQGAGQPQHF
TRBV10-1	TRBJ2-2	CASSRNRVSTGELFF
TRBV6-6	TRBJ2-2	CASSRTSELLNTGELFF
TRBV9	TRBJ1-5	CASSSTGINQPQHF
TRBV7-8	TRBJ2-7	CASSLTTQGWGEQYF
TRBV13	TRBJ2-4	CASSSPSLLAKNIQYF
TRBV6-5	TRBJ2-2	CASRASQGTGELFF
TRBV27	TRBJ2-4	CASSLNRQGNIQYF
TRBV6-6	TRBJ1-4	CASSRGQGYANEKLFF
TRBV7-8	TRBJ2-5	CASSLEIAGGLETQYF
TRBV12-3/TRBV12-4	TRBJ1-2	CASRRHNYGYTF
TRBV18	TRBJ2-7	CASSPRTGADEQYF
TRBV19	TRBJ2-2	CASPGTGGFDTGELFF
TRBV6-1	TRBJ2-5	CASSGGGTGVFETQYF
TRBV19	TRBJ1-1	CASRYRERGNTEAFF
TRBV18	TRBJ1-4	CASSPGGGATNEKLFF
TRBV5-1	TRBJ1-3	CASSLWGAPGNTIYF
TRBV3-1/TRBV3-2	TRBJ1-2	CASSGRGWGTHGYTF
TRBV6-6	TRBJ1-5	CASRPSGQDNQPQHF
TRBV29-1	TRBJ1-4	CSVERGTNEKLFF
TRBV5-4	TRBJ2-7	CASSSRTGTNEQYF